The 26 T cell receptor beta chains presented below share a single source sample, sequenced in a study of T cell responses to AZD1222 COVID-19 vaccine. The assay was immunoSEQ multiplex PCR, and TCRdb's table has in-frame clones only and misses some. The sample contains approximately 85,000 clones, roughly nine tenths of which appear only once. Specimen: peripheral blood, collected on day 0 of AZD1222 vaccination. These TCRs come from an adult in good health.

The gene calls are TRBV15 and TRBJ1-4; D is perhaps TRBD1 (5 bases). The V end lost 0 bases, the J end lost 6 bases, and 11 bases lay between the germline ends. Germline V gene lookup returns CDR1 LNHNV and CDR2 YYDKDF (reference sequence). The CDR3 is 15 residues long. The CDR3 sequence is CATSRDTGYDEKLFF. The CDR3 bases are TGTGCCACCAGCAGAGATACAGGATATGATGAAAAACTGTTTTTT.

J is TRBJ2-1 and V is TRBV7-2; 8 positions agree with TRBD2. V shed 5 bases and J 7 bases; nucleotides not matched to a gene: 13. This CDR3 is built from 16 residues. CDR1 is SGHTA, CDR2 FQGNSA, per germline. This chain's CDR3 is CASSLGVGGGQNEQFF. The CDR3 DNA is TGTGCCAGCAGCCTAGGGGTTGGCGGGGGGCAAAATGAGCAGTTCTTC.

V usage is TRBV28 and J usage is TRBJ2-1, with 7 bases fitting TRBD2. This CDR3 contains 15 residues. Germline V gene data show CDR1 as MDHEN and CDR2 as SYDVKM. Trimming cost V 6 bases and J 4 bases; bases outside gene matches: 9. This CDR3 is CASSLGGITYNEQFF. The CDR3 DNA follows: TGTGCCAGCAGCCTCGGGGGGATTACTTACAATGAGCAGTTCTTC.

This chain uses TRBV18 with TRBJ1-4; no definite D call. Trimming removed 3 bases at V and 5 bases at J, with 4 bases between. The CDR3 sequence is 12 residues long. CDR1 is KGHSH, CDR2 LQKENI, per germline. DNA for the CDR3: TGTGCCAGCTCACCTACGAATGAAAAACTGTTTTTT. Protein product: CASSPTNEKLFF.

The chain combines TRBV28 with TRBJ2-3, with 10 bases identical to TRBD1. Trimming cost V 5 bases and J 6 bases; bases outside gene matches: 8. Looked up from germline, CDR1 is MDHEN and CDR2 is SYDVKM. The CDR3 extends over 15 amino acids. DNA for the CDR3: TGTGCCAGCAGTCCTACAGGACAGGGGGGTGATACGCAGTATTTT. Its translation: CASSPTGQGGDTQYF. Full variable domain (missing parts from reference TRBV28 and TRBJ2-3): DVKVTQSSRYLVKRTGEKVFLECVQDMDHENMFWYRQDPGLGLRLIYFSYDVKMKEKGDIPEGYSVSREKKERFSLILESASTNQTSMYLCASSPTGQGGDTQYFGPGTRLTVL.

This rearrangement joins TRBV19 to TRBJ2-1; 10 bases fit TRBD1. Germline CDR1 is LNHDA and CDR2 is SQIVND (reference sequence). Trimming at V came to 3 bases and at J to 5 bases, leaving 4 bases not matched to a gene. This CDR3 is built from 15 residues. CDR3 in DNA: TGTGCCAGTAGTATTGGGACAGGGGTTAACAATGAGCAGTTCTTC. This encodes CASSIGTGVNNEQFF.

V gene TRBV28 combines with J gene TRBJ1-5; D gene ambiguous. Deletions cut 1 base from V and 5 bases from J, with 9 bases between. The CDR3 runs 14 residues. Looked up from germline, CDR1 is MDHEN and CDR2 is SYDVKM. For the CDR3, the DNA is TGTGCCAGCAGTTTATTAGACGGATATCAGCCCCAGCATTTT. Translated: CASSLLDGYQPQHF.

The V and J genes are TRBV5-4 and TRBJ1-4, with 7 nucleotides matching TRBD1. There are 14 residues in the CDR3. Germline CDR1 reads SGHNT; CDR2 reads YYREEE (reference sequence). V gave up 1 base and J gave up 6 bases; unmatched junction bases: 3. The CDR3 is CASSLTGADEKLFF. CDR3 nucleotides: TGTGCCAGCAGCTTGACAGGGGCGGATGAAAAACTGTTTTTT.

This clone has a handful of counts. V and J are TRBV10-3 and TRBJ2-5, with D tentatively TRBD2 (5 bases). CDR1 and CDR2 from the germline V gene are ENHRY and SYGVKD. This CDR3 region has 14 residues. Trimming cost V 3 bases and J 5 bases, with 13 bases left between them. CDR3 sequence (DNA): TGTGCCATCAGTGATCCGACCGCGGGTGAGACCCAGTACTTC. It codes for CAISDPTAGETQYF.

The chain combines TRBV28 with TRBJ1-4; D perhaps matches TRBD1 (5 bases). The CDR3 totals 14 residues. Trimming left V 0 bases short and J 3 bases short, with 5 bases between. The germline CDR1 and CDR2 sequences are MDHEN and SYDVKM. The CDR3 loop reads CASSLWGPNEKLFF. The CDR3 coding sequence is TGTGCCAGCAGTTTATGGGGACCTAATGAAAAACTGTTTTTT.

The chain has TRBV30 and TRBJ1-5; D is possibly TRBD1 (5 bases). The CDR3 spans 14 residues. Germline assignment: CDR1 GTSNPN and CDR2 SVGIG (reference sequence). The germline V and J ends were trimmed by 1 base and 7 bases, with 14 bases remaining between them. CDR3 sequence: CAWSGVAGNQPQHF. The CDR3 bases are TGTGCCTGGAGTGGCGTGGCAGGGAACCAGCCCCAGCATTTT.

The chain employs TRBV5-1 and TRBJ1-4; a possible D gene is TRBD1 (5 bases). V lost 0 bases and J 8 bases, leaving 11 bases between the germline ends. CDR3 length equals 14 residues. Germline V gives CDR1 SGHRS, CDR2 YFSETQ. This CDR3 is CASSLVGAGEKLFF. The CDR3 coding sequence is TGCGCCAGCAGCTTGGTCGGGGCAGGGGAAAAACTGTTTTTT.

The chain is built from TRBV19 and TRBJ1-2; D possibly corresponds to TRBD1 (5 bases). Germline V CDR1 and CDR2: LNHDA, SQIVND (reference sequence). V lost 3 bases to trimming and J lost 5 bases, with 10 bases between them. This CDR3 comprises 13 residues. The CDR3 region is CASSMTDDYGYTF. The CDR3 nucleotides read TGTGCCAGTAGTATGACAGACGATTATGGCTACACCTTC.

The chain links TRBV10-2 to TRBJ2-1; D gene ambiguous. Germline V CDR1 and CDR2: WSHSY, SAAADI. This CDR3 has 15 amino acids. V was shortened by 2 bases and J by 1 base, with 9 bases between the two germline ends. DNA of the CDR3: TGCGCCAGCAGTGAGCTTGTGGGTTCCTACAATGAGCAGTTCTTC. Translated: CASSELVGSYNEQFF.

The CDR3 DNA is TGTGCCAGCAGCCCGACACAGGGTACTGAAGCTTTCTTT. Its protein is CASSPTQGTEAFF. The rearrangement links TRBV14 to TRBJ1-1; D perhaps matches TRBD1 (6 bases). The CDR3 length is 13 residues. Germline assignment: CDR1 SGHDN and CDR2 FVKESK. V was cut by 4 bases and J by 5 bases, with 11 bases left in between. Drawing the rest from reference TRBV14 and TRBJ1-1, the complete variable domain is EAGVTQFPSHSVIEKGQTVTLRCDPISGHDNLYWYRRVMGKEIKFLLHFVKESKQDESGMPNNRFLAERTGGTYSTLKVQPAELEDSGVYFCASSPTQGTEAFFGQGTRLTVV.

The rearrangement uses TRBV6-5 and TRBJ1-2, with D perhaps TRBD1 (6 bases). V lost 4 bases and J 8 bases, leaving 17 bases between the germline ends. Germline lookup yields CDR1 MNHEY and CDR2 SVGAGI. This CDR3 has 14 amino acids. The DNA of the CDR3 is TGTGCCAGCAGTTTAGGGCGACAGGTTGGCGGCTACACCTTC. Protein: CASSLGRQVGGYTF.

The chain combines TRBV20-1 with TRBJ2-3, with 7 nucleotides matching TRBD1. CDR3 length: 11 amino acids. V gave up 6 bases and J gave up 9 bases; unmatched junction bases: 6. Germline loops: CDR1 DFQATT, CDR2 SNEGSKA (reference sequence). CDR3 residues: CSAEQGQTQYF. The CDR3 DNA sequence: TGCAGTGCCGAACAGGGGCAGACGCAGTATTTT.

This rearrangement joins TRBV7-9 to TRBJ2-1; 12 bases align to TRBD2. From germline, CDR1 is SEHNR and CDR2 FQNEAQ (reference sequence). V trimming: 5 bases; J trimming: 8 bases; junction bases outside the gene matches: 4. The CDR3 covers 14 residues. CDR3 protein: CASSPTSGSYEQFF. DNA of the CDR3: TGTGCCAGCAGCCCGACTAGCGGGAGCTATGAGCAGTTCTTC.

The J gene is TRBJ2-7, the V gene TRBV13; the match to TRBD1 covers 7 bases. The CDR3 length is 16 residues. Germline CDR1 reads PRHDT; CDR2 reads FYEKMQ (reference sequence). V shed 3 bases, J shed 0 bases, and the junction held 8 bases outside the gene matches. As DNA, the CDR3 is TGTGCCAGCAGCTTTATTAAGGGGGCCAGCTCCTACGAGCAGTACTTC. The encoded protein is CASSFIKGASSYEQYF. Looking up the rest from reference TRBV13 and TRBJ2-7 gives the full variable domain: AAGVIQSPRHLIKEKRETATLKCYPIPRHDTVYWYQQGPGQDPQFLISFYEKMQSDKGSIPDRFSAQQFSDYHSELNMSSLELGDSALYFCASSFIKGASSYEQYFGPGTRLTVT.

This rearrangement joins TRBV28 to TRBJ1-1, with TRBD1 identical over 8 bases. Germline V gene data show CDR1 as MDHEN and CDR2 as SYDVKM. This CDR3 region has 16 residues. V lost 0 bases and J lost 2; bases outside the gene matches: 5. In DNA, the CDR3 is TGTGCCAGCAGTTTATGGCCGACAGGGGCAAACACTGAAGCTTTCTTT. Its protein is CASSLWPTGANTEAFF.

This sequence joins TRBV7-6 and TRBJ1-1; tentatively, D is TRBD1 (5 bases). The V and J ends lost 1 base and 5 bases respectively, with 14 bases between them. Germline CDR1 SGHVS, CDR2 FNYEAQ. The CDR3 loop spans 15 amino acids. Here the CDR3 reads CASSLERGGETEAFF. The DNA for the CDR3 is TGTGCCAGCAGCTTAGAAAGGGGTGGAGAAACTGAAGCTTTCTTT.

J is TRBJ1-1 and V is TRBV6-5; D call uncertain. CDR1 is MNHEY, CDR2 SVGAGI, per germline. V was pared by 2 bases and J by 3 bases, with 7 bases between. The CDR3 is 13 amino acids. The chain's CDR3 is CASSYPQDTEAFF. CDR3 sequence (DNA): TGTGCCAGCAGTTACCCCCAGGACACTGAAGCTTTCTTT.

This chain connects TRBV7-2 to TRBJ1-1; D gene unclear. V was trimmed by 2 bases and J by 3 bases, leaving 10 bases between them. Germline CDR1 SGHTA, CDR2 FQGNSA. The CDR3 length is 14 residues. CDR3 amino acids: CASSLFPGDTEAFF. CDR3 nucleotide sequence: TGTGCCAGCAGCTTATTCCCCGGGGACACTGAAGCTTTCTTT. The whole variable domain, filled in from reference TRBV7-2 and TRBJ1-1, reads GAGVSQSPSNKVTEKGKDVELRCDPISGHTALYWYRQSLGQGLEFLIYFQGNSAPDKSGLPSDRFSAERTGGSVSTLTIQRTQQEDSAVYLCASSLFPGDTEAFFGQGTRLTVV.

The genes are TRBV5-1 and TRBJ1-2; 9 nucleotides align to TRBD1. After removal of 0 bases from V and 2 bases from J, the junction contained 5 bases not matched to a gene. Germline V lookup: CDR1 SGHRS, CDR2 YFSETQ. The CDR3 has 16 residues. The CDR3 spells CASSLAGQGKNYGYTF. The CDR3 coding sequence is TGCGCCAGCAGCTTGGCCGGACAGGGGAAGAACTATGGCTACACCTTC.

The chain uses TRBV5-6 and TRBJ1-4; tentative D call: TRBD1 (5 bases). Trimming cost V 0 bases and J 8 bases, with 11 bases left between them. This CDR3 contains 14 residues. Germline V gives CDR1 SGHDT, CDR2 YYEEEE. The CDR3 sequence is CASSLGSGTEKLFF. The DNA of the CDR3 is TGTGCCAGCAGCTTGGGGAGCGGGACGGAAAAACTGTTTTTT.

The chain joins TRBV28 to TRBJ1-2, with D possibly TRBD1 on 5 matching bases. V lost 2 bases to trimming and J lost 3 bases, with 7 bases between them. The CDR3 covers 13 residues. The V gene's germline CDR1 is MDHEN and CDR2 SYDVKM. The DNA of the CDR3 is TGTGCCAGCAGTTTACCGGGGGACTATGGCTACACCTTC. Translation gives CASSLPGDYGYTF.